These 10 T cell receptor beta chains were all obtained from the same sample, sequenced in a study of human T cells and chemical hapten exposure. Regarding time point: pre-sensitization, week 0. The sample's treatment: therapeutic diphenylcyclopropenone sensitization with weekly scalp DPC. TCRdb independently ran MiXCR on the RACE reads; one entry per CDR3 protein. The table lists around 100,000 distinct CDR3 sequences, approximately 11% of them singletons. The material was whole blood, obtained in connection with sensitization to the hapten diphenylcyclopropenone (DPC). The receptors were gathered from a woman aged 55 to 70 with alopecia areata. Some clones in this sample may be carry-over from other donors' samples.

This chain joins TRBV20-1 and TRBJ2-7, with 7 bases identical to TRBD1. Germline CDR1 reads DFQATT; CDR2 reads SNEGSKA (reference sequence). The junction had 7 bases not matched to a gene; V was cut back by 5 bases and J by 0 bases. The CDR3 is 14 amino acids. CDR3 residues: CSAGQGESSYEQYF. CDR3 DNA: TGCAGTGCTGGTCAGGGGGAAAGCTCCTACGAGCAGTACTTC.

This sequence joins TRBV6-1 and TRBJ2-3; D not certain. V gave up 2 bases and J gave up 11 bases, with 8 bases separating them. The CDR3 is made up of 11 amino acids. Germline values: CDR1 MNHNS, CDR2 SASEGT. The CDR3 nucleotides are TGTGCCAGCAGTGAACTAGGTGTGCAGTATTTT. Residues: CASSELGVQYF.

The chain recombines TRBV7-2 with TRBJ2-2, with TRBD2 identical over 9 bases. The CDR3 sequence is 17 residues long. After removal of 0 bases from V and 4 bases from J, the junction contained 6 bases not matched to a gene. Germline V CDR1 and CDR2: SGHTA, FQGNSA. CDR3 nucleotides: TGTGCCAGCAGCTTAGCGCACCGCGGGGGGGCCACCGGGGAGCTGTTTTTT. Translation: CASSLAHRGGATGELFF.

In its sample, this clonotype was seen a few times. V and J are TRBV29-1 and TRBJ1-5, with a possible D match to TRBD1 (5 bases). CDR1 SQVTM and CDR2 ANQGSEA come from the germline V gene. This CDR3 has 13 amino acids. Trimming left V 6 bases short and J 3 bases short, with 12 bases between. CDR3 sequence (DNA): TGCAGCGTAGGGGACGGACCCAATCAGCCCCAGCATTTT. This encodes CSVGDGPNQPQHF.

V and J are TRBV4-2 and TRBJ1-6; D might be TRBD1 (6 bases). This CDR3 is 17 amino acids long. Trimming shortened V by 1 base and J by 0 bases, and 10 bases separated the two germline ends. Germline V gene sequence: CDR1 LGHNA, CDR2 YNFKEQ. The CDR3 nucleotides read TGTGCCAGCAGCCAAGGGACAGTGAGCTCCTATAATTCACCCCTCCACTTT. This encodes CASSQGTVSSYNSPLHF.

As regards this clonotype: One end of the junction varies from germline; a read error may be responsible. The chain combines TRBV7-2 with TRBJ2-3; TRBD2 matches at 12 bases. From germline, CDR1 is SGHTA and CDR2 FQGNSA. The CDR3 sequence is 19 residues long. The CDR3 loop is CVSSPSSLAGGSSTDTQYF. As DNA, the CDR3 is TGTGTCAGCAGCCCCTCCTCTCTAGCGGGGGGGAGTTCCACAGATACGCAGTATTTT.

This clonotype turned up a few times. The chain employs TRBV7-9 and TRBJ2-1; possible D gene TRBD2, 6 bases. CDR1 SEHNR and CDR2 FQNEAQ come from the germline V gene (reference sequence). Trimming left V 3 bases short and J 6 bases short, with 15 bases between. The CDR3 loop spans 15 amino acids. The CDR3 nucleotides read TGTGCCAGCAGCTTTGGAGGGGCGGTCGGCAATGAGCAGTTCTTC. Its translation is CASSFGGAVGNEQFF.

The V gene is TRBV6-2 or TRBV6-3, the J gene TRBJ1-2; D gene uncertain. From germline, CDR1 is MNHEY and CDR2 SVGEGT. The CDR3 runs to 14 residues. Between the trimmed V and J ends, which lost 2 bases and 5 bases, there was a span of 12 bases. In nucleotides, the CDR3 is TGTGCCAGCAGTTACGGTACGGACGTGTATGGCTACACCTTC. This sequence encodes CASSYGTDVYGYTF.

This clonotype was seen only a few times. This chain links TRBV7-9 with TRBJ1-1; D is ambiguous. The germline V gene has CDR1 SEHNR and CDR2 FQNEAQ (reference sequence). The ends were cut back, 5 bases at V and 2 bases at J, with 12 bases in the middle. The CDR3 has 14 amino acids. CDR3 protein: CASSPQGPNTEAFF. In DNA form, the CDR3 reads TGTGCCAGCAGCCCGCAAGGGCCCAACACTGAAGCTTTCTTT.

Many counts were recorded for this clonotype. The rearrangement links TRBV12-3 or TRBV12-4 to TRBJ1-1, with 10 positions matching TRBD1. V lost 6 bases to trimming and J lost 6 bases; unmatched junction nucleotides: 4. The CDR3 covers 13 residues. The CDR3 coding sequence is TGTGCCAGCAGGGGGGACAGGGGATCTGAAGCTTTCTTT. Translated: CASRGDRGSEAFF.